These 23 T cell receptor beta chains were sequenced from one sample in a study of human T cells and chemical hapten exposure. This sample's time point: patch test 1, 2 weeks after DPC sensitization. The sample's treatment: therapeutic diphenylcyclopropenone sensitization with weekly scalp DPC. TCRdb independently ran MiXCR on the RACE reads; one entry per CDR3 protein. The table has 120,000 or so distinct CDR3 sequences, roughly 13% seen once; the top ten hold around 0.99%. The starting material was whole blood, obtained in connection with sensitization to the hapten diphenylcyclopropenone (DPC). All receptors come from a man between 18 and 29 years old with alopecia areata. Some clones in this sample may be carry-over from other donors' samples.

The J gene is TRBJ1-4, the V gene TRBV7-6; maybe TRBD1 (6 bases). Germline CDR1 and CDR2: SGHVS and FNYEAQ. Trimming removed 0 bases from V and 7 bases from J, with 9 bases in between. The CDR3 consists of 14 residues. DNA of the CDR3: TGTGCCAGCAGCTTAGCCAGGGGAAGTGAAAAACTGTTTTTT. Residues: CASSLARGSEKLFF. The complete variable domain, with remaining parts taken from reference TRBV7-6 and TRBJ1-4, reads GAGVSQSPRYKVTKRGQDVALRCDPISGHVSLYWYRQALGQGPEFLTYFNYEAQQDKSGLPNDRFSAERPEGSISTLTIQRTEQRDSAMYRCASSLARGSEKLFFGSGTQLSVL.

In DNA form, the CDR3 reads TGTGCCAGCAGCTCGAACTCGCATAGGGGGTCCTCAGATACGCAGTATTTT. Protein: CASSSNSHRGSSDTQYF. The V call is TRBV7-9, the J call TRBJ2-3; D may be TRBD1 (6 bases). Looked up from germline, CDR1 is SEHNR and CDR2 is FQNEAQ (reference sequence). This CDR3 contains 17 residues. V lost 4 bases and J lost 4, with 21 bases in between.

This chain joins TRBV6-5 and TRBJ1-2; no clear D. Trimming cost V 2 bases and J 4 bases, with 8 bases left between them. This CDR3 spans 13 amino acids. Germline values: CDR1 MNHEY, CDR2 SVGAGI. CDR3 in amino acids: CASSYRSGYGYTF. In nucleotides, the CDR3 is TGTGCCAGCAGTTACCGCTCGGGCTATGGCTACACCTTC.

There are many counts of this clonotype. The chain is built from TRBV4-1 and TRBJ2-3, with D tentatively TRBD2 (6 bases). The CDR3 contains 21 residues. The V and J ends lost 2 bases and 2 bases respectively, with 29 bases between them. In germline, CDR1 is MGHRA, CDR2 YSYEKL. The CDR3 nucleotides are TGCGCCAGCAGCCAACCCGCCATGAGAGGAAACACCAGACTAGACACAGATACGCAGTATTTT. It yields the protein CASSQPAMRGNTRLDTDTQYF.

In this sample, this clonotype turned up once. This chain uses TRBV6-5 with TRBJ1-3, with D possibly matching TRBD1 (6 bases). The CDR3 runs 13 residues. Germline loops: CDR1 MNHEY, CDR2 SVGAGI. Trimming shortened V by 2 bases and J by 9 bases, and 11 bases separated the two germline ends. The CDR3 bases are TGTGCCAGCAGTTACCTACCGGGGGCCACCATATATTTT. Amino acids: CASSYLPGATIYF.

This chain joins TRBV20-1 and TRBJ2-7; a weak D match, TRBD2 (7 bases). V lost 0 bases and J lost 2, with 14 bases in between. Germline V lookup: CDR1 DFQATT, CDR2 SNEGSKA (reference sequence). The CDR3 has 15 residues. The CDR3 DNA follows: TGCAGTGCTAGAGATCAGAGGGGGGGGACCTACGAGCAGTACGTC. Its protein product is CSARDQRGGTYEQYV.

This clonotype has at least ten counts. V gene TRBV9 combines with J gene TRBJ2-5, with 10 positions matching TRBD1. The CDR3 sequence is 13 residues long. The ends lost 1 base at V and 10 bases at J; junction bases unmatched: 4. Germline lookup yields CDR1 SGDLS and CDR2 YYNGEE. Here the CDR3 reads CASSVLGQGLQYF. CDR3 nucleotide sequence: TGTGCCAGCAGCGTACTGGGACAGGGGCTCCAGTACTTC.

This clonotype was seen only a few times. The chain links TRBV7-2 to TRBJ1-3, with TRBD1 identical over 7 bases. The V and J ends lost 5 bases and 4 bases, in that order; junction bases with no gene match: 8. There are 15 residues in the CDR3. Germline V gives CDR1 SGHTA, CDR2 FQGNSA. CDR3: CASSKKTGQGNTIYF. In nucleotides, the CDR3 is TGTGCCAGCAGCAAAAAGACAGGGCAAGGAAACACCATATATTTT.

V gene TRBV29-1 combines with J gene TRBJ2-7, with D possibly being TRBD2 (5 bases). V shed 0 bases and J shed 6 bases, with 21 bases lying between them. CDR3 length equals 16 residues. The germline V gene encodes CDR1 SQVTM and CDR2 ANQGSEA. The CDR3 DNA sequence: TGCAGCGTTGAAGAAGTCGAGAGGAGAGGGTTCCGCGAGCAGTACTTC. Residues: CSVEEVERRGFREQYF.

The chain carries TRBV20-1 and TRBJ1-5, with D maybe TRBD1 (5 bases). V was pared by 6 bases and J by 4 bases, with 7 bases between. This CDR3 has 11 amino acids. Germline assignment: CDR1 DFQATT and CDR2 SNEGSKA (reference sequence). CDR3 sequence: CSAQGNQPQHF. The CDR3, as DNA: TGCAGTGCCCAGGGTAATCAGCCCCAGCATTTT.

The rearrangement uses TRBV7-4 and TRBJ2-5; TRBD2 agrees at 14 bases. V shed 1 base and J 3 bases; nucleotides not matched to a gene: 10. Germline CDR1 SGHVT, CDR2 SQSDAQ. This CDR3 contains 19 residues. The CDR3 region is CASSLVRTSGGKYEETQYF. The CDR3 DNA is TGTGCCAGCAGCTTAGTCCGGACTAGCGGGGGGAAATACGAAGAGACCCAGTACTTC.

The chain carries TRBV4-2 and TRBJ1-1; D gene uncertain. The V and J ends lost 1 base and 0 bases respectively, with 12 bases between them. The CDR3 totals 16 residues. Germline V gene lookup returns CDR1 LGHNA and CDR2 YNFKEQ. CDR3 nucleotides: TGTGCCAGCAGCCAAGCTAAAGGAAGGATGAACACTGAAGCTTTCTTT. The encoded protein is CASSQAKGRMNTEAFF.

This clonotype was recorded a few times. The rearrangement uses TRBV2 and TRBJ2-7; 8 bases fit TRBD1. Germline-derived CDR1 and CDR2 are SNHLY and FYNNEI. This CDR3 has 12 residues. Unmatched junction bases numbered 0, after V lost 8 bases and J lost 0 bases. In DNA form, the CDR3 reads TGTGCCAGCGGGACAGGCTCCTACGAGCAGTACGTC. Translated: CASGTGSYEQYV.

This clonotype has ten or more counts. The CDR3 DNA is TGTGCCAGCAGCGCCGGGCAAGTCGAGACCCAGTACTTC. It specifies CASSAGQVETQYF. The chain links TRBV28 to TRBJ2-5; D is uncertain. CDR3 length equals 13 residues. V was clipped by 6 bases and J by 5 bases, with 13 bases between them. Germline CDR1 and CDR2: MDHEN and SYDVKM.

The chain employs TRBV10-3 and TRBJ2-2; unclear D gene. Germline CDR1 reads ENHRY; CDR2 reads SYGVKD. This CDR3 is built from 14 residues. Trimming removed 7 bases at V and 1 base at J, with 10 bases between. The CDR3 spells CAIKYRENTGELFF. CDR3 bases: TGTGCCATCAAGTATAGGGAGAACACCGGGGAGCTGTTTTTT.

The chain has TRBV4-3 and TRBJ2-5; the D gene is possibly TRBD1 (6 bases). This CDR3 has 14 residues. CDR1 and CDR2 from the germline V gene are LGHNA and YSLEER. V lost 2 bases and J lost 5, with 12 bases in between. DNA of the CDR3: TGCGCCAGCAGCCAATTTACAGGGTTGGAGACCCAGTACTTC. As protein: CASSQFTGLETQYF.

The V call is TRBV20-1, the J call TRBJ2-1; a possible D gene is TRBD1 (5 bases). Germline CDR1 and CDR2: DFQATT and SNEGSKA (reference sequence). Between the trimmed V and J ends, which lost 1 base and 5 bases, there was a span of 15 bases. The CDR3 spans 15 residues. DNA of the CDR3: TGCAGTGCTAGAGTAGATAGGGCAGGGAACAATGAGCAGTTCTTC. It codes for CSARVDRAGNNEQFF.

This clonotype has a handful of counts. The CDR3 DNA reads as TGTGCCACCAGCAGGCCAGTGGGGAATCAGGGATGGTCACCCCTCCACTTT. This sequence encodes CATSRPVGNQGWSPLHF. The rearrangement joins TRBV15 to TRBJ1-6, with D perhaps TRBD1 (5 bases). With 3 bases removed from V and 10 bases from J, the gap between germline ends came to 22 bases. This CDR3 is 17 amino acids long. In germline, CDR1 is LNHNV, CDR2 YYDKDF (reference sequence).

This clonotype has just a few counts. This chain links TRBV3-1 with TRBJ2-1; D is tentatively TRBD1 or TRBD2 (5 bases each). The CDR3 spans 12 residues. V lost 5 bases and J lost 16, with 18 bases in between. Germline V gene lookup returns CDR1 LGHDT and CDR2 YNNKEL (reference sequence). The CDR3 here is CASSSEGSFEFF. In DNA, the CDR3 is TGTGCCAGCAGCTCCGAGGGGAGCTTCGAATTCTTC.

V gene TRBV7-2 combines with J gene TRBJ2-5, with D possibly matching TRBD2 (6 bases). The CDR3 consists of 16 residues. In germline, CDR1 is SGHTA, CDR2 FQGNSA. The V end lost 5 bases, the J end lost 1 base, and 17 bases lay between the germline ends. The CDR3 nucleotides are TGTGCCAGCAGCCCCAGAGGAGGGGCTGCCCAAGAGACCCAGTACTTC. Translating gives CASSPRGGAAQETQYF.

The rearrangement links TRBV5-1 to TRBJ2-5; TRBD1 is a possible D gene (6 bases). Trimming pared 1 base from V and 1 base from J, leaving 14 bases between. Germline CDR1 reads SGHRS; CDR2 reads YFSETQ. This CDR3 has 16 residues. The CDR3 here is CASSLTGRGLQETQYF. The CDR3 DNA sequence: TGCGCCAGCAGCTTGACAGGGCGAGGGCTCCAAGAGACCCAGTACTTC.

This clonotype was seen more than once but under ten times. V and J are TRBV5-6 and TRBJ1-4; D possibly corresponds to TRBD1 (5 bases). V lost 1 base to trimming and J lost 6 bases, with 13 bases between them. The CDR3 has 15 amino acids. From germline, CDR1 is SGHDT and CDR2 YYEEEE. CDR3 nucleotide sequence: TGTGCCAGCAGCTTGCTTCGCAGGGAAGATGAAAAACTGTTTTTT. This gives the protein CASSLLRREDEKLFF.

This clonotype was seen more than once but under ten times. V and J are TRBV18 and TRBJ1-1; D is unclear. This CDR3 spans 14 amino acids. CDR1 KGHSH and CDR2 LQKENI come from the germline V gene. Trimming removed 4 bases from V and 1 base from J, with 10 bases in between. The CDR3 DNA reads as TGTGCCAGCTCACAGGAGGAGGGGAACACTGAAGCTTTCTTT. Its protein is CASSQEEGNTEAFF.